These 9 T cell receptor beta chains came from one sample sequenced in a study of tumour-infiltrating T cells in Burkitt lymphoma. Profiled with immunoSEQ multiplex PCR; TCRdb holds only in-frame clones, not every one. Of 4,500 to 6,000 clones listed, 11% are singletons. The specimen sequenced was tumor tissue. The receptors here all came from a human donor with diffuse large B-cell lymphoma.

This clone was counted only a few times. The V and J genes are TRBV10-3 and TRBJ2-3; 7 positions match TRBD1. After removal of 4 bases from V and 5 bases from J, the junction contained 6 bases not matched to a gene. The CDR3 loop spans 14 amino acids. Germline CDR1 and CDR2: ENHRY and SYGVKD. The CDR3: CAISVEGAGDTQYF. Here the CDR3 DNA reads TGTGCCATCAGTGTTGAGGGGGCTGGAGATACGCAGTATTTT.

This clone turned up a few times. This chain uses TRBV19 with TRBJ2-2; D is tentatively TRBD1 or TRBD2 (5 bases each). Trimming cost V 8 bases and J 5 bases, with 18 bases left between them. The germline V gene encodes CDR1 LNHDA and CDR2 SQIVND (reference sequence). CDR3 length equals 15 residues. The CDR3 region has the DNA TGTGCCAGTGCTCCCGGGACCCGGAGGACCGGGGAGCTGTTTTTT. This gives the protein CASAPGTRRTGELFF.

V is TRBV30 and J is TRBJ1-2; D possibly corresponds to TRBD1 (5 bases). Germline V gene data show CDR1 as GTSNPN and CDR2 as SVGIG (reference sequence). V was shortened by 1 base and J by 0 bases, with 15 bases between the two germline ends. The CDR3 has 16 residues. As DNA, the CDR3 is TGTGCCTGGAGTGCCCCCCCTGGGGGGTCTAACTATGGCTACACCTTC. Translated: CAWSAPPGGSNYGYTF.

This chain links TRBV6-4 with TRBJ2-5, with D possibly matching TRBD1 (5 bases). V was clipped by 5 bases and J by 1 base, with 8 bases between them. The CDR3 length is 13 residues. Germline lookup yields CDR1 MRHNA and CDR2 SNTAGT. The CDR3 DNA sequence: TGTGCCAGCAGTTTGACAGCCCAAGAGACCCAGTACTTC. This encodes CASSLTAQETQYF.

The V and J genes are TRBV6-5 and TRBJ2-1; D is possibly TRBD2 (6 bases). The V gene lost 2 bases and the J gene lost 5 bases, with 16 bases spanning the gap. Per the germline V gene, CDR1 is MNHEY and CDR2 is SVGAGI. The CDR3 extends over 16 amino acids. CDR3: CASSYVGGRSDNEQFF. In DNA, the CDR3 is TGTGCCAGCAGTTACGTGGGAGGACGGTCTGACAATGAGCAGTTCTTC.

The chain has TRBV6-5 and TRBJ1-2; weak D call: TRBD1 (5 bases). The CDR3 sequence is 14 residues long. V lost 2 bases, J lost 7 bases, and 14 bases lay in between. The germline gives CDR1 MNHEY, CDR2 SVGAGI. The CDR3 DNA sequence: TGTGCCAGCAGTTACGCCGCCGGGGGATTTGGCTACACCTTC. It is translated as CASSYAAGGFGYTF.

This clone was seen more than once but under ten times. The CDR3 coding sequence is TGCGCCAGCAGCCACCCCAGATATAGCATGAACACTGAAGCTTTCTTT. Its protein is CASSHPRYSMNTEAFF. The chain combines TRBV4-1 with TRBJ1-1; no definite D call. Trimming took 3 bases from V and 0 from J, leaving 14 bases between them. Germline values: CDR1 MGHRA, CDR2 YSYEKL. The CDR3 is made up of 16 amino acids.

The CDR3 reads CASSLGQEGDTQYF. The DNA for the CDR3 is TGTGCCAGCAGCTTGGGACAGGAGGGAGATACGCAGTATTTT. The chain is built from TRBV5-8 and TRBJ2-3; D possibly uses TRBD1 or TRBD2 (6 bases each). Trimming cost V 0 bases and J 5 bases, with 10 bases left between them. CDR1 and CDR2 from the germline V gene are SGHTS and YDEGEE. The length of the CDR3 is 14 residues.

The rearrangement uses TRBV2 and TRBJ2-2, with TRBD1 as a possible D gene (5 bases). Trimming removed 3 bases from V and 2 bases from J, with 7 bases in between. The CDR3 is made up of 14 amino acids. Germline V gene sequence: CDR1 SNHLY, CDR2 FYNNEI. The CDR3 DNA reads TGTGCCAGCAGTGACAGGGTAAACACCGGGGAGCTGTTTTTT. Protein sequence: CASSDRVNTGELFF. Combining the CDR3 with reference TRBV2 and TRBJ2-2 gives the whole variable domain EPEVTQTPSHQVTQMGQEVILRCVPISNHLYFYWYRQILGQKVEFLVSFYNNEISEKSEIFDDQFSVERPDGSNFTLKIRSTKLEDSAMYFCASSDRVNTGELFFGEGSRLTVL.